This T cell receptor beta chain was captured by sequencing in a study of cytomegalovirus exposure and HLA in healthy donors. Comment on this clone: Its antigen is unknown.

Primers: 60 Vbeta forward and 13 Jbeta reverse. TCRdb keeps only in-frame clones here, not all; method: immunoSEQ multiplex PCR. The sample includes about 160,000 clones, around 84% of them seen just once. Study-wide results and limits: There were a few CMV-associated chains whose specificity for CMV antigens was confirmed in vitro.

This receptor was obtained from a man aged 18 to 30 in good health and CMV-seropositive. Material: PBMCs.

The CDR3 loop is CASSPGAYDTQYF. CDR3 bases: TGTGCCAGCAGTCCAGGCGCGTATGATACGCAGTATTTT. V is TRBV7-3 and J is TRBJ2-3; no clear D gene. Trimming removed 6 bases from V and 6 bases from J, with 13 bases in between. Per germline, CDR1 SGHTA and CDR2 FQGTGA. The CDR3 is 13 amino acids.